Presented here are 28 T cell receptor beta chains from one specimen sequenced in a study of T-cell memory formation after mild COVID-19. Via MiXCR, TCRdb re-called the 5' RACE reads, giving one row per CDR3 protein. The data contain more than 200,000 distinct CDR3 sequences, roughly 15% of them singletons. Sequencing was performed on PBMCs or a T cell subset sorted from them (not recorded which). The receptors derive from a man between 18 and 29 years old who had mild COVID-19 (a few samples of this study predate the infection). Cell type and time point are not known.

The V gene is TRBV19, the J gene TRBJ2-3, with TRBD2 identical over 9 bases. The CDR3 consists of 15 residues. J gave up 6 bases and V 7 bases, and 11 bases lay outside the gene matches. Per the germline V gene, CDR1 is LNHDA and CDR2 is SQIVND (reference sequence). CDR3 in amino acids: CASTDPAGGVDTQYF. DNA for the CDR3: TGTGCCAGTACCGATCCAGCGGGGGGCGTGGATACGCAGTATTTT.

The chain couples TRBV29-1 to TRBJ1-4; D is undetermined. CDR3 length: 14 amino acids. Trimming removed 7 bases from V and 0 bases from J, with 12 bases in between. Germline V gene lookup returns CDR1 SQVTM and CDR2 ANQGSEA. The CDR3 sequence: CSEFPIATNEKLFF. The CDR3, as DNA: TGCAGCGAGTTTCCGATCGCAACTAATGAAAAACTGTTTTTT.

The chain employs TRBV7-2 and TRBJ2-3; the D call may be TRBD1 or TRBD2 (6 bases each). The CDR3 has 17 residues. V shed 6 bases and J shed 2 bases, with 21 bases lying between them. Germline assignment: CDR1 SGHTA and CDR2 FQGNSA. In DNA form, the CDR3 reads TGTGCCAGCAGTCGTATTCAGGGGAGGATTTACACAGATACGCAGTATTTT. Amino acids: CASSRIQGRIYTDTQYF.

This chain connects TRBV7-3 to TRBJ2-3; TRBD2 matches 7 bases. The CDR3 is made up of 16 amino acids. J gave up 0 bases and V 5 bases, and 8 bases lay outside the gene matches. In germline, CDR1 is SGHTA, CDR2 FQGTGA. Here the CDR3 DNA reads TGTGCCAGCAGCCCCATGGGGGGGGGAAGCACAGATACGCAGTATTTT. Its translation is CASSPMGGGSTDTQYF.

The chain joins TRBV7-6 to TRBJ1-4, with TRBD1 matching 8 bases. Germline V gene lookup returns CDR1 SGHVS and CDR2 FNYEAQ. The length of the CDR3 is 13 residues. With V trimmed by 6 bases and J by 7 bases, 4 bases remained unmatched. For the CDR3, the DNA is TGTGCCAGCAGTCGGGGACAGGTTGAAAAACTGTTTTTT. Protein: CASSRGQVEKLFF.

CDR3 coding DNA: TGTGCCAGCAGCGTAGGAGCACTAGCGGTGGAGACCCAGTACTTC. Translating gives CASSVGALAVETQYF. The chain uses TRBV9 and TRBJ2-5; 8 bases match TRBD2. J was trimmed by 5 bases and V by 0 bases; bases with no gene match: 6. CDR3 size: 15 residues. The germline gives CDR1 SGDLS, CDR2 YYNGEE. Complete variable domain (other parts from reference TRBV9 and TRBJ2-5): DSGVTQTPKHLITATGQRVTLRCSPRSGDLSVYWYQQSLDQGLQFLIQYYNGEERAKGNILERFSAQQFPDLHSELNLSSLELGDSALYFCASSVGALAVETQYFGPGTRLLVL.

The sample holds a few counts of this clonotype. A read error is possible here, since a much larger clone lies one base away. This CDR3 is missing its conserved last phenylalanine or tryptophan, likely due to a read error. This sequence joins TRBV18 and TRBJ2-1; 7 nucleotides match TRBD2. The CDR3 is 14 residues long. V shed 0 bases and J 7 bases; nucleotides not matched to a gene: 3. Germline V gene sequence: CDR1 KGHSH, CDR2 LQKENI. The CDR3 bases are TGTGCCAGCTCACCACCCCGGGGGGTGAATGAGCAGTTCTTA. Encoded protein: CASSPPRGVNEQFL.

V and J are TRBV7-9 and TRBJ1-3; D might be TRBD1 (5 bases). CDR3 length: 19 amino acids. V gave up 2 bases and J gave up 0 bases, with 20 bases separating them. Germline V CDR1 and CDR2: SEHNR, FQNEAQ (reference sequence). The CDR3 protein is CASSLIKLGTKNSGNTIYF. In DNA form, the CDR3 reads TGTGCCAGCAGCTTAATTAAACTGGGGACTAAAAACTCTGGAAACACCATATATTTT.

V and J are TRBV6-2 or TRBV6-3 and TRBJ2-1, with TRBD2 as a possible D gene (6 bases). This CDR3 region has 13 residues. CDR1 is MNHEY and CDR2 is SVGEGT in the germline V gene. V was clipped by 3 bases and J by 7 bases, with 10 bases between them. Here the CDR3 reads CASSYRLANEQFF. The CDR3 DNA is TGTGCCAGCAGTTATCGGCTAGCGAATGAGCAGTTCTTC.

This clonotype was found a few times. The chain carries TRBV9 and TRBJ1-1, with 9 bases that match TRBD1. Germline CDR1 SGDLS, CDR2 YYNGEE. CDR3 size: 14 residues. The V gene end was trimmed by 4 bases and the J gene end by 7 bases; junction bases not matched to a gene: 8. The CDR3 sequence: CASSPRTGDFEAFF. The CDR3 nucleotides are TGTGCCAGCAGCCCGCGGACAGGGGATTTTGAAGCTTTCTTT.

This sequence joins TRBV6-5 and TRBJ2-3; no clear D gene. Germline V lookup: CDR1 MNHEY, CDR2 SVGAGI. The CDR3 sequence is 16 residues long. V lost 0 bases and J 5 bases, leaving 15 bases between the germline ends. DNA for the CDR3: TGTGCCAGCAGTTACTCTAGTCAGGTTTCAGAAGATACGCAGTATTTT. It translates to CASSYSSQVSEDTQYF.

V and J are TRBV5-6 and TRBJ2-5; D is undetermined. This CDR3 comprises 13 residues. V was trimmed by 3 bases and J by 4 bases, leaving 10 bases between them. Per the germline V gene, CDR1 is SGHDT and CDR2 is YYEEEE. This CDR3 reads CASSSPAGETQYF. The CDR3 DNA reads as TGTGCCAGCAGCTCCCCAGCTGGAGAGACCCAGTACTTC.

The chain is built from TRBV6-5 and TRBJ1-6; D is possibly TRBD1 (5 bases). The V gene's germline CDR1 is MNHEY and CDR2 SVGAGI. The CDR3 extends over 14 amino acids. V gave up 5 bases and J gave up 6 bases, with 11 bases separating them. The CDR3 coding sequence is TGTGCCAGCAGTCCACGGGACCGTAATTCACCCCTCCACTTT. Residues: CASSPRDRNSPLHF.

This clonotype was found a few times. The V call is TRBV7-3, the J call TRBJ2-7; 7 bases agree with TRBD1. The CDR3 loop spans 14 amino acids. Germline CDR1 SGHTA, CDR2 FQGTGA. The ends lost 5 bases at V and 2 bases at J; junction bases unmatched: 6. CDR3 coding DNA: TGTGCCAGCAGCCCTGGGGACAGACCCTACGAGCAGTACTTC. The encoded protein is CASSPGDRPYEQYF.

The chain has TRBV10-3 and TRBJ1-1, with 8 positions matching TRBD1. The ends lost 6 bases at V and 4 bases at J; junction bases unmatched: 10. Germline V gene data show CDR1 as ENHRY and CDR2 as SYGVKD. The CDR3 has 15 amino acids. DNA of the CDR3: TGTGCCATCAGCCGGACAGGGTATGTTAGCACTGAAGCTTTCTTT. Amino acid sequence: CAISRTGYVSTEAFF.

Only a few counts were recorded for this clonotype. This chain's CDR3 is CASSLATTETQYF. Written as DNA, the CDR3 is TGTGCCAGCAGCTTAGCCACAACAGAGACCCAGTACTTC. The chain has TRBV7-2 and TRBJ2-5; D is uncertain. CDR3 length equals 13 residues. V was pared by 0 bases and J by 4 bases, with 6 bases between. Germline V gives CDR1 SGHTA, CDR2 FQGNSA.

The genes are TRBV4-1 and TRBJ2-3, with 7 bases identical to TRBD1. This CDR3 comprises 15 residues. Germline V gene data show CDR1 as MGHRA and CDR2 as YSYEKL. V was pared by 0 bases and J by 3 bases, with 3 bases of the junction left unmatched. The CDR3 DNA reads as TGCGCCAGCAGCCAAGACTACAGGGGAACAGATACGCAGTATTTT. Translation gives CASSQDYRGTDTQYF.

This clonotype has just a few counts. This chain links TRBV12-3 or TRBV12-4 with TRBJ2-2; D possibly corresponds to TRBD1 (5 bases). CDR3 length: 14 residues. Trimming took off 6 bases at V and 5 bases at J, with 13 bases between the two ends. The DNA of the CDR3 is TGTGCCAGCAGGAAAGTACAGGTTACCGGGGAGCTGTTTTTT. Residues: CASRKVQVTGELFF.

V is TRBV29-1 and J is TRBJ1-4, with 10 positions matching TRBD1. Germline V gene lookup returns CDR1 SQVTM and CDR2 ANQGSEA. V was clipped by 5 bases and J by 8 bases; unmatched bases: 5. The CDR3 length is 13 residues. The CDR3 region is CSVSTGGMEKLFF. The CDR3 DNA reads as TGCAGCGTTTCGACAGGGGGCATGGAAAAACTGTTTTTT.

This clonotype was observed a single time. V and J are TRBV12-3 or TRBV12-4 and TRBJ1-1; D is perhaps TRBD1 (5 bases). The CDR3 runs 13 residues. Deletions cut 5 bases from V and 5 bases from J, with 12 bases between. CDR3 residues: CASSIQGPTEAFF. The DNA of the CDR3 is TGTGCCAGCAGTATTCAGGGTCCGACTGAAGCTTTCTTT.

The chain is built from TRBV7-2 and TRBJ2-3; D not certain. The CDR3 length is 12 residues. Trimming pared 4 bases from V and 6 bases from J, leaving 8 bases between. Germline CDR1 is SGHTA and CDR2 is FQGNSA. The CDR3 here is CASSYLRDTQYF. The CDR3 coding sequence is TGTGCCAGCAGCTACCTTAGGGATACGCAGTATTTT.

This clonotype was seen a handful of times. The J gene is TRBJ2-3, the V gene TRBV29-1; D possibly matches TRBD1 or TRBD2 (6 bases each). The CDR3 loop spans 12 amino acids. Germline V lookup: CDR1 SQVTM, CDR2 ANQGSEA. V was shortened by 7 bases and J by 6 bases, with 14 bases between the two germline ends. CDR3 residues: CSGSGGGDTQYF. DNA for the CDR3: TGCAGCGGAAGCGGAGGGGGGGATACGCAGTATTTT.

This clonotype was observed a handful of times. This chain connects TRBV24-1 to TRBJ2-2; no clear D. Germline loops: CDR1 KGHDR, CDR2 SFDVKD. CDR3 size: 14 residues. Trimming left V 2 bases short and J 3 bases short, with 6 bases between. The DNA of the CDR3 is TGTGCCACCAGTGATTGGATCTACACCGGGGAGCTGTTTTTT. Translated: CATSDWIYTGELFF.

Only a few counts were recorded for this clonotype. The J gene is TRBJ2-5, the V gene TRBV6-6; D is uncertain. V was shortened by 5 bases and J by 3 bases, with 19 bases between the two germline ends. This CDR3 contains 16 residues. CDR1 is MNHNY, CDR2 SVGAGI, per germline (reference sequence). The CDR3 reads CASSKRLALGKETQYF. The CDR3 DNA sequence: TGTGCCAGCAGTAAGCGCCTCGCCCTTGGGAAAGAGACCCAGTACTTC.

This clonotype was seen more than once but under ten times. Its ends do not fully match the called genes, so a read error is possible. V usage is TRBV2 and J usage is TRBJ2-4; D is unresolved. From germline, CDR1 is SNHLY and CDR2 FYNNEI. The CDR3 runs 11 residues. CDR3 sequence (DNA): TGTGCCAGCTGGCTGAGGTCCTTCCCCCACTTC. Residues: CASWLRSFPHF.

The rearrangement joins TRBV9 to TRBJ2-2; possibly TRBD1 for D (7 bases). V was trimmed by 4 bases and J by 3 bases, leaving 16 bases between them. The CDR3 runs 16 residues. The germline gives CDR1 SGDLS, CDR2 YYNGEE. The CDR3 region has the DNA TGTGCCAGCAGCCGCCACCGGGGGACAGACACCGGGGAGCTGTTTTTT. Amino acids: CASSRHRGTDTGELFF. The full variable domain, its missing parts supplied by reference TRBV9 and TRBJ2-2, is DSGVTQTPKHLITATGQRVTLRCSPRSGDLSVYWYQQSLDQGLQFLIQYYNGEERAKGNILERFSAQQFPDLHSELNLSSLELGDSALYFCASSRHRGTDTGELFFGEGSRLTVL.

This clonotype was recorded a few times. The chain has TRBV29-1 and TRBJ2-1; 7 bases fit TRBD1. This CDR3 region has 14 residues. Unmatched junction bases numbered 7, after V lost 7 bases and J lost 1 base. Germline V gene sequence: CDR1 SQVTM, CDR2 ANQGSEA. The CDR3 sequence is CSASRQGSYNEQFF. The CDR3 DNA follows: TGCAGCGCCAGCCGACAGGGTTCCTACAATGAGCAGTTCTTC.

Only a few counts were recorded for this clonotype. J is TRBJ2-1 and V is TRBV5-1; 7 nucleotides line up with TRBD2. The J segment lost 4 bases and the V segment lost 4 bases, leaving 5 bases of the junction unmatched. The CDR3 runs to 14 residues. The V gene's germline CDR1 is SGHRS and CDR2 YFSETQ. The CDR3 DNA is TGCGCCAGCAGCCCCCGGGACTATTACAATGAGCAGTTCTTC. It encodes CASSPRDYYNEQFF. The full variable domain, completed using reference TRBV5-1 and TRBJ2-1, is KAGVTQTPRYLIKTRGQQVTLSCSPISGHRSVSWYQQTPGQGLQFLFEYFSETQRNKGNFPGRFSGRQFSNSRSEMNVSTLELGDSALYLCASSPRDYYNEQFFGPGTRLTVL.